These T cell receptor beta chains were read from a single sample in a study of cytomegalovirus exposure and HLA in healthy donors. Produced via immunoSEQ multiplex PCR; TCRdb's table is partial and in-frame only. The profile shows roughly 200,000 clones, around 84% of them singletons. The specimen was PBMCs. All receptors derive from a man between 40 and 49 years old in good health and CMV-seropositive. CDR3s include the opening cysteine and the closing phenylalanine or tryptophan. Fields, in order: J gene, D gene, clone size, V gene, CDR3 DNA, CDR3 protein. D genes are given only for firm matches. Where a row states a size, it is once, few, many or the class of an expanded clone; other rows omit it.

J: TRBJ2-7
D: -
size: -
V: TRBV2
DNA: TGTGCCAGCAGTGGGGGGACACTGGCAGCCGAGCAGTACTTC
CDR3: CASSGGTLAAEQYF

J: TRBJ1-5
D: -
size: once
V: TRBV7-2
DNA: TGTGCCAGCAGCTTCAGGGTTGATCAGCCCCAGCATTTT
CDR3: CASSFRVDQPQHF

J: TRBJ2-2
D: TRBD2
size: -
V: TRBV5-1
DNA: TGCGCCAGCAGCTCTCCGGGACTAGCGGGATTGTACACCGGGGAGCTGTTTTTT
CDR3: CASSSPGLAGLYTGELFF

J: TRBJ2-2
D: -
size: once
V: TRBV10-3
DNA: TGTGCCATCAGTGAACGGGATAAGAACACCGGGGAGCTGTTTTTT
CDR3: CAISERDKNTGELFF

J: TRBJ2-5
D: -
size: -
V: TRBV27
DNA: TGTGCCAGCAGTCTGACCTTAGAGGGTGAAGAGACCCAGTACTTC
CDR3: CASSLTLEGEETQYF

J: TRBJ2-7
D: TRBD2
size: -
V: TRBV12-5
DNA: TGTGCTAGTGGTTCCGCGTGGACTAGCTCCCCTTACGAGCAGTACTTC
CDR3: CASGSAWTSSPYEQYF

J: TRBJ2-1
D: TRBD2
size: once
V: TRBV7-3
DNA: TGTGCCAGCAGCTTAGGCGGGAGGGGTAACAATGAGCAGTTCTTC
CDR3: CASSLGGRGNNEQFF

J: TRBJ2-7
D: -
size: -
V: TRBV4-3
DNA: TGCGCCAGCAGCCAAGGGGTGGGCGGCCCAGGGCCCTACGAGCAGTACTTC
CDR3: CASSQGVGGPGPYEQYF

J: TRBJ2-2
D: TRBD2
size: once
V: TRBV10-3
DNA: TGTGCCATCAGTGAGTCCGGGCTAGCGGGCGCGAACACCGGGGAGCTGTTTTTT
CDR3: CAISESGLAGANTGELFF

J: TRBJ2-3
D: -
size: -
V: TRBV10-2
DNA: TGCGCCAGCAGCCCTCTTCAGGATACAGATACGCAGTATTTT
CDR3: CASSPLQDTDTQYF

J: TRBJ2-5
D: TRBD1
size: few
V: TRBV6-6
DNA: TGTGCCAGCACCAAGGGACAGAACCAAGAGACCCAGTACTTC
CDR3: CASTKGQNQETQYF

J: TRBJ1-6
D: -
size: -
V: TRBV29-1
DNA: TGCAGCGTTAAGGACAGCTCCTATAATTCACCCCTCCACTTT
CDR3: CSVKDSSYNSPLHF

J: TRBJ2-3
D: TRBD2
size: -
V: TRBV9
DNA: TGTGCCAGCAGCCGTGTAGCGGGGGGGCTAACGGATACGCAGTATTTT
CDR3: CASSRVAGGLTDTQYF

J: TRBJ2-1
D: TRBD2
size: -
V: TRBV5-4
DNA: TGTGCCAGCAGCTTCTTAGCGGGGGGCAACAATGAGCAGTTCTTC
CDR3: CASSFLAGGNNEQFF

J: TRBJ1-3
D: -
size: -
V: TRBV5-1
DNA: TGCGCCAGCAGCCAACAGGGTACTGCTTATGGAAACACCATATATTTT
CDR3: CASSQQGTAYGNTIYF